The T cell receptor (beta chain) described here comes from a study of response to subunit inactivated influenza vaccine. General study findings and limits: Authors suggested that a seasonal influenza vaccination recruits few new T cells each time.

CDR1 SQVTM and CDR2 ANQGSEA come from the germline V gene. The CDR3 has 12 amino acids. The V segment lost 7 bases and the J segment 3 bases; nucleotides outside the gene matches: 3. About this clonotype: Its specificity is not known.

TCRdb independently ran MiXCR on the RT-PCR reads; one entry per CDR3 protein. The sample holds fewer than 700,000 distinct CDR3 sequences, approximately 13% seen once. This clonotype originated in a man between 50 and 59 years old who received an inactivated influenza vaccine. This sequence joins TRBV29-1 and TRBJ2-5; 9 bases are a match to TRBD1. Specimen: PBMCs from blood, collected 45 days after vaccination. As DNA, the CDR3 is TGCAGCGCCGGGACAGGGAAAGAGACCCAGTACTTC. Its translation is CSAGTGKETQYF. Drawing the rest from reference TRBV29-1 and TRBJ2-5, the complete variable domain is SAVISQKPSRDICQRGTSLTIQCQVDSQVTMMFWYRQQPGQSLTLIATANQGSEATYESGFVIDKFPISRPNLTFSTLTVSNMSPEDSSIYLCSAGTGKETQYFGPGTRLLVL.